This T cell receptor (beta chain) appears in the sequencing data of a study of cytomegalovirus exposure and HLA in healthy donors (dated by TCRdb to 2016 to 2017). The study in broad terms: An earlier analysis of some 550 of the donors reported approximately 270 Gb of sequence data and some 120 million unique TCR beta sequences from 150 million to 200 million T cells. Around 320 gigabases of sequencing data and 70 million to 85 million unique TCR sequences were included in an early release covering over 600 HLA-typed donors. The genetic ancestry cluster associated with self-reported Caucasian donors included about four fifths of the approximately 400 genotyped donors. The study aimed to test whether signatures of past pathogen exposure could be identified by cataloging public T cell receptors. Using immunosequencing, the study profiled T cell repertoires from 640 or so subjects and related those repertoires to cytomegalovirus serostatus. Along with the approximately 700-subject first cohort, a separate validation cohort of about 110 different subjects was used. To predict cytomegalovirus infection status, the study combined high-throughput TCR immunosequencing, statistical association of individual TCRs with disease status, and machine learning. A later analysis re-analyzed previously published TCR beta repertoires from roughly 600 donors and added high-resolution HLA genotyping to study TCR occurrence patterns. Rather than using new phenotypic data, the later analysis identified candidate immune exposures from TCR beta sequences and from how often those sequences occurred across donors. An earlier analysis of 450 to 750 of the donors used high-throughput TCR beta sequencing to judge whether each TCR beta V gene segment behaved as functional or pseudogenic. Alongside the repertoire data, information on donor age, sex, ethnicity and CMV serostatus was compiled. In a later genetic analysis, genome-wide SNP genotypes for about 55% of the roughly 700 donors were used, and that subset was treated as a discovery cohort. All discovery cohort repertoires had been generated using a single sequencing platform. HLA typing included class I and class II loci at four-digit resolution. Typing coverage differed by locus: A, B, C, DRB1 and DQB1 were typed in roughly 629-630 donors, DQA1 in 522, DPA1 in some 610, and DPB1 in 400 to 490. Because of strong linkage in the cohort, roughly five DR-DQ haplotypes were treated as single units for association and clustering. On average, roughly 240,000 unique TCR beta nucleotide sequences were sequenced per donor among 398 genotyped donors of the cohort, with 15% to 20% of those sequences being non-productive. Study-level results and caveats: The only immune exposure information available for the cohort was CMV serostatus. In vitro tests confirmed that three of the cytomegalovirus-associated TCR beta chains recognize cytomegalovirus antigens. A cluster of highly shared sequence variants was judged likely to represent a technical artifact of the sequencing pipeline. Most TCR sequences were observed very rarely across donors, whereas some public TCRs were present in many individuals. Because counts were too low, seventeen rarely observed V segments, including chromosome 9 orphons, were excluded from the earlier analysis of 587 of the donors. Cytomegalovirus status was reported to be diagnosed by the classifier with high specificity and sensitivity in both the original and validation cohorts. According to a later analysis, most CMV-associated TCR beta chains appeared to be HLA-restricted, and the HLA associations seemed to be driven largely by CMV exposure. A further reported finding was that TCR beta sequences accurately predicted the HLA-A and HLA-B alleles for most subjects in the first cohort. Because HLA typing was missing for some donors at each locus, association tests included only the typed subset. The authors suggested that the approach could potentially be generalized to other disease states and immunological phenotypes. A later analysis reported that several top co-occurrence clusters appeared linked to parvovirus B19, influenza, CMV and Epstein-Barr virus. Correlated functional status among segregating V segments might be attributable to linkage disequilibrium, but an unknown experimental factor could not be ruled out. A later genetic analysis reported fewer N-insertions in productive TCRs among donors in an Asian-associated ancestry cluster than the roughly 670-donor mean. In a later analysis, TCR association rates were found to vary across HLA loci, with the most associated TCRs seen for DRB1 alleles and the fewest for HLA-C alleles. Roughly uniform sequencing depth across donors was assumed in presence/absence analyses, although this assumption may not hold. Some IMGT-functional V segments, including TRBV6-2 and TRBV6-3, could not be told apart with the 87-base-pair reads, so those segments were excluded. A later analysis found that HLA-associated TCR beta chains were more clonally expanded and had lower generation probabilities than equally common non-associated chains. When HLA alleles, especially DR and DQ, strongly co-occurred, attributing TCR associations to individual alleles was difficult. This cohort had only TCR beta chains sequenced, and the lack of alpha or paired-chain data limited which features could be detected. An association between a missense DCLRE1C variant and V-gene and J-gene trimming of TCR beta chains was found in a later genetic analysis and replicated in an independent cohort. A later analysis associated approximately 17,000 TCR beta sequences with specific HLA alleles at a false discovery rate of 0.05. In an earlier analysis of roughly 500 of the donors, most TCR beta V segments appeared in productive rearrangements about 87% or about 30% of the time, broadly matching IMGT annotations. The study listed 164 TCR beta chains as associated with cytomegalovirus.

The cohort comprised several hundred healthy bone marrow donors. At the time of sampling, every cohort member was nominally healthy, though immune exposures that went unrecorded were likely present. The donor was CMV seronegative and was included in the group of a few hundred seronegative cohort members. Each donor provided a peripheral blood sample, and peripheral blood mononuclear cells were used for TCR beta sequencing. Genomic DNA extraction from the blood cell samples was performed with the Qiagen DNeasy Blood Extraction Kit. The library was produced with the immunoSEQ multiplex PCR assay. The multiplex PCR relied on a mix of 60 forward primers for TCR Vbeta segments and 13 reverse primers for TCR Jbeta segments. The CDR3 region of rearranged TCR beta genes was amplified from genomic DNA by a multiplex PCR assay. On the Illumina HiSeq System, the amplified TCR beta libraries were sequenced as 87-base-pair reads. Turning to the authors' computational methods: A later analysis tallied approximately 87 million unique TCR beta chains across the 610 or so repertoires, and approximately 11 million of those chains were shared by two or more donors. Raw reads were error-corrected and collapsed into unique sequences with a nearest-neighbor algorithm that merged closely related sequences to remove PCR and sequencing errors. To assign V, D and J gene segments, CDR3 sequences were aligned to IMGT reference sequences. For a sequence to be retained, at least a six-nucleotide match to both a V gene segment and a J gene segment was required. A rearrangement was called productive if the CDR3 had no stop codons and remained in frame with V and J, and every other rearrangement was called non-productive. CDR3 was defined according to IMGT convention as the region running from the second conserved V-encoded cysteine to the conserved J-encoded phenylalanine. The earlier analysis of more than 450 of the donors excluded sequences that lacked an unambiguous match to a single V gene segment. In an earlier analysis of approximately 560 of the donors, a V segment was called functional when productive rearrangements were above 56.7%, and segregating when the standard deviation between donors exceeded 5%. A statistical classification framework was built for diagnosing cytomegalovirus status from the catalog of TCR beta chain sequences. A later analysis assigned V and J genes by comparing TCR nucleotide sequences with IMGT/GENE-DB human TR gene sequences. The TCRdist pipeline was used in a later analysis to assign CDR3 sequences and most-parsimonious VDJ recombination scenarios. A later analysis defined each TCR beta chain by its CDR3 amino acid sequence plus V-gene family, and excluded reads lacking a unique V-gene family. In a later analysis, approximately 590 highly shared, low-generation-probability nucleotide sequences were removed to address suspected cross-contamination and a sequencing artifact. A later analysis calculated a clonal expansion index for each public chain from normalized within-repertoire ranks of inferred template counts. A later analysis computed generation probabilities with a VDJ recombination model fitted to out-of-frame rearrangements, and checked the results against IGoR. A later analysis scored TCR-TCR, TCR-HLA and TCR-CMV co-occurrence with hypergeometric tests, applying a repertoire-size bias correction to TCR pairs. In a later analysis, false discovery rates were estimated by permuting HLA or CMV assignments 20 times. A later analysis grouped co-occurring TCRs with DBSCAN, adding TCRdist sequence similarity when clustering within HLA-allele-positive subsets. Repertoires with fewer than 30,000 or more than 120,000 public chains were left out of co-occurrence clustering, as were four to six repertoires with anomalous nucleotide sharing. Entries here come from immuneACCESS through TCRdb and include only in-frame sequences with V and J called. Some clones fail to appear in such tables; in the studies checked, an unresolved V gene covers under half of the shortfall, and the cause of the remainder is unknown. Clone size and the V and J calls come from that table; the DNA yielded D and trimming. The sample table shows some 190,000 clones, and around four fifths are seen once. The ten biggest clones cover 1.2% of the sample.

Worth noting for this clone: Its antigen specificity is not known. No much larger clone exists at a distance of one base, and base qualities are not known.

V lost 3 bases and J lost 4 bases, and the count of bases not matched to a germline gene is 5. The CDR1 and CDR2 encoded by the germline V gene are SGHTA and FQGNSA. The cysteine opens and the phenylalanine closes a CDR3 of 15 amino acids. The DNA shown is the 45-base CDR3, in frame from base 1. This clonotype was sampled from a boy under 10 years old in good health and CMV-seronegative. The specimen sequenced was PBMCs. Here the chain combines TRBV7-2 and TRBJ2-3; TRBD2 fits 9 bases in the junction. The sequenced DNA: TGTGCCAGCAGCTTTAGCGGGAGTGGGTCAGATACGCAGTATTTT. The resulting protein is CASSFSGSGSDTQYF.